The entry below describes one TCR beta chain. Its antigen remains unidentified. The data derive from a study of blood T cells in healthy people across ages. Looking at the study overall: Capture via template switching afforded approximately one barcoded beta molecule per two T cells. General study results and limits: Using unsorted PBMCs precluded a conclusive naive versus antigen-experienced comparison.

With a J-beta primer mix and a sample-barcoded 5' primer, a second PCR ran about 7 to 12 cycles. In TCRdb, the 5' RACE reads were re-called with MiXCR into one record per CDR3 protein. This table has some 1.7 million distinct CDR3 sequences, roughly 27% appearing once. The sample was blood. The source is a woman in her 30s in good health.

CDR3 protein: CASSFSGTGNTIYF. The DNA of the CDR3 is TGTGCCAGCAGTTTCTCCGGCACTGGAAACACCATATATTTT. V and J are TRBV12-3 or TRBV12-4 and TRBJ1-3; no clear D. With 3 bases removed from V and 2 bases from J, the gap between germline ends came to 8 bases. This CDR3 is 14 amino acids long.